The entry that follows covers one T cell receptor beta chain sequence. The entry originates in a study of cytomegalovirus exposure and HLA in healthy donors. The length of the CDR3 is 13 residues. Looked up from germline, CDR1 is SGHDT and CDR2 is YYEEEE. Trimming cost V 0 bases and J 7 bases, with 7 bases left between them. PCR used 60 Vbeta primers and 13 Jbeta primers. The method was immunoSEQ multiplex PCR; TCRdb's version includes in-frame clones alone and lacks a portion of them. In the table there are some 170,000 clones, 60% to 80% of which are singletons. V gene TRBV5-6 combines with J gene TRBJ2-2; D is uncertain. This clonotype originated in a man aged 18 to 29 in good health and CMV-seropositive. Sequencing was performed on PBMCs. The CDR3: CASSLDSYGELFF. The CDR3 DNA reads TGTGCCAGCAGCTTGGACAGTTACGGGGAGCTGTTTTTT.